A single sample is the source of the 16 T cell receptor beta chains below, sequenced in a study of OX40 agonist ivuxolimab in advanced cancers. The assay was immunoSEQ multiplex PCR, and TCRdb's table has in-frame clones only and misses some. The table lists 65,000 or so clones, 87% of them singletons. The sequenced sample was CD4+ or CD8+ T cells sorted from blood, obtained in a trial of the OX40 agonist ivuxolimab. The receptors derive from an adult with an advanced solid tumor such as melanoma, head and neck, liver or kidney cancer.

The CDR3 coding sequence is TGTGCCAGCAGCTTACGCGGGGTAGGGGCCAACGTCCTGACTTTC. It translates to CASSLRGVGANVLTF. The rearrangement uses TRBV7-9 and TRBJ2-6; a possible D gene is TRBD2 (6 bases). Germline lookup yields CDR1 SEHNR and CDR2 FQNEAQ (reference sequence). This CDR3 spans 15 amino acids. V was cut by 2 bases and J by 4 bases, with 9 bases left in between.

This chain uses TRBV19 with TRBJ1-3; 10 nucleotides line up with TRBD1. CDR1 LNHDA and CDR2 SQIVND come from the germline V gene (reference sequence). This CDR3 has 15 amino acids. V lost 8 bases and J lost 4; bases outside the gene matches: 8. The DNA of the CDR3 is TGTGCCAGTGGGGACAGGGGAACGAAAGGAAACACCATATATTTT. Its translation: CASGDRGTKGNTIYF.

A word on this clone: Other DNA sequences of this sample code for an identical CDR3. The chain recombines TRBV18 with TRBJ2-7; D tentatively reads TRBD1 or TRBD2 (5 bases each). The CDR3 contains 14 residues. V was shortened by 0 bases and J by 2 bases, with 8 bases between the two germline ends. Germline CDR1 KGHSH, CDR2 LQKENI. CDR3 in DNA: TGTGCCAGCTCACCACCGGGACCGACCTACGAGCAGTACTTC. Amino acids: CASSPPGPTYEQYF.

J is TRBJ2-1 and V is TRBV7-8, with 10 bases aligning to TRBD2. The CDR3 loop spans 15 amino acids. In germline, CDR1 is SGHVS, CDR2 FQNEAQ. With V trimmed by 4 bases and J by 4 bases, 4 bases remained unmatched. In DNA form, the CDR3 reads TGTGCCAGCAGCTGGCGAGCGGGGGGGTACAATGAGCAGTTCTTC. Residues: CASSWRAGGYNEQFF.

The gene calls are TRBV18 and TRBJ2-5, with D unclear. Germline-derived CDR1 and CDR2 are KGHSH and LQKENI. There are 13 residues in the CDR3. With 7 bases removed from V and 2 bases from J, the gap between germline ends came to 11 bases. The CDR3: CASYRSLQETQYF. CDR3 in DNA: TGTGCCAGCTATCGGTCCCTACAAGAGACCCAGTACTTC.

This rearrangement joins TRBV6-6 to TRBJ1-4, with D possibly being TRBD1 (5 bases). The CDR3 spans 15 residues. Trimming removed 5 bases from V and 5 bases from J, with 15 bases in between. Germline V gene lookup returns CDR1 MNHNY and CDR2 SVGAGI (reference sequence). This CDR3 is CASSQRGGVNEKLFF. The CDR3 DNA sequence: TGTGCCAGCAGTCAGAGGGGCGGGGTAAATGAAAAACTGTTTTTT.

The rearrangement joins TRBV5-1 to TRBJ2-1; D unclear. Germline-derived CDR1 and CDR2 are SGHRS and YFSETQ. V dropped 0 bases and J dropped 10 bases, with 8 bases sitting between them. The CDR3 sequence is 12 residues long. CDR3 protein: CASSLDLGEQFF. The CDR3 DNA is TGCGCCAGCAGCTTGGATCTGGGAGAGCAGTTCTTC.

The chain links TRBV20-1 to TRBJ2-5, with D hard to call. CDR1 is DFQATT and CDR2 is SNEGSKA in the germline V gene (reference sequence). There are 11 residues in the CDR3. Trimming pared 3 bases from V and 5 bases from J, leaving 7 bases between. CDR3 bases: TGCAGTGCTAGGGAAGGGGAGACCCAGTACTTC. Amino acid sequence: CSAREGETQYF.

The V and J genes are TRBV7-8 and TRBJ2-7; 9 positions match TRBD2. Looked up from germline, CDR1 is SGHVS and CDR2 is FQNEAQ. This CDR3 contains 16 residues. With V trimmed by 7 bases and J by 2 bases, 12 bases remained unmatched. CDR3 region: CASIQGGIAGAYEQYF. CDR3 coding DNA: TGTGCCAGCATCCAAGGGGGGATAGCGGGGGCCTACGAGCAGTACTTC.

V is TRBV5-5 and J is TRBJ1-1; D possibly corresponds to TRBD1 (5 bases). CDR3 length equals 15 residues. V was trimmed by 3 bases and J by 0 bases, leaving 12 bases between them. The germline V gene has CDR1 SGHKS and CDR2 YYEKEE (reference sequence). CDR3 nucleotides: TGTGCCAGCAGCTCCGGTGGAGGGGTGAACACTGAAGCTTTCTTT. This gives the protein CASSSGGGVNTEAFF.

This chain joins TRBV21-1 and TRBJ2-7; TRBD1, the table's D call, lacks a check against the DNA. TRBV21-1 counts as a pseudogene. This CDR3 is 15 amino acids long. CDR3 protein: CANGIRDRDLYEQYF. CDR3 nucleotides: TGTGCCAACGGTATTCGGGACAGGGACCTTTACGAGCAGTACTTC.

V usage is TRBV11-2 and J usage is TRBJ2-7; D is undetermined. CDR3 size: 14 residues. Germline lookup yields CDR1 SGHAT and CDR2 FQNNGV. V lost 1 base and J lost 2, with 9 bases in between. This CDR3 is CASSLGPRTYEQYF. Written as DNA, the CDR3 is TGTGCCAGCAGCTTAGGTCCTCGCACCTACGAGCAGTACTTC.

The chain recombines TRBV18 with TRBJ2-7; 9 bases align to TRBD1. This CDR3 contains 15 residues. V shed 3 bases and J 1 base; nucleotides not matched to a gene: 4. CDR1 is KGHSH, CDR2 LQKENI, per germline. The CDR3 is CASSPPGQGSYEQYF. The CDR3 DNA reads as TGTGCCAGCTCACCTCCGGGACAGGGTTCCTACGAGCAGTACTTC. The variable domain in full, completed from reference TRBV18 and TRBJ2-7, reads NAGVMQNPRHLVRRRGQEARLRCSPMKGHSHVYWYRQLPEEGLKFMVYLQKENIIDESGMPKERFSAEFPKEGPSILRIQQVVRGDSAAYFCASSPPGQGSYEQYFGPGTRLTVT.

The V gene is TRBV6-1, the J gene TRBJ1-4; D unresolved. The germline V and J ends were trimmed by 2 bases and 3 bases, with 10 bases remaining between them. In germline, CDR1 is MNHNS, CDR2 SASEGT. The CDR3 sequence is 15 residues long. The CDR3 DNA follows: TGTGCCAGCAGTGAAATTTTGGGGTCTAATGAAAAACTGTTTTTT. The encoded protein is CASSEILGSNEKLFF.

The rearrangement uses TRBV6-5 and TRBJ1-2; 10 nucleotides agree with TRBD1. Germline V gives CDR1 MNHEY, CDR2 SVGAGI. CDR3 length equals 15 residues. Losses at the gene ends were 5 bases for V and 3 bases for J; bases not matched to a gene: 6. Written as DNA, the CDR3 is TGTGCCAGCAGTCCTGGACAGGGGGGGGACTATGGCTACACCTTC. It encodes CASSPGQGGDYGYTF.

V usage is TRBV19 and J usage is TRBJ2-3; a possible D gene is TRBD1 (5 bases). V was trimmed by 4 bases and J by 3 bases, leaving 11 bases between them. The CDR3 is 14 residues long. Germline V gene data show CDR1 as LNHDA and CDR2 as SQIVND (reference sequence). CDR3 loop: CASSNNRITDTQYF. DNA of the CDR3: TGTGCCAGTAGTAACAACAGGATTACAGATACGCAGTATTTT.